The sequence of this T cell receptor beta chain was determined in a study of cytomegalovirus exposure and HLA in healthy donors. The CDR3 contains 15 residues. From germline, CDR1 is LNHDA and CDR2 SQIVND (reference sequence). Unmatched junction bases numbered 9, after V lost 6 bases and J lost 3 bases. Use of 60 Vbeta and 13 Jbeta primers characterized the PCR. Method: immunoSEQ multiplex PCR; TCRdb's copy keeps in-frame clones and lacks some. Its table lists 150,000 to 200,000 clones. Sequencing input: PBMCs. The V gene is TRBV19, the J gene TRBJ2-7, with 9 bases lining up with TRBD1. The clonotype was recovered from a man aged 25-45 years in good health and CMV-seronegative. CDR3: CASSSGGQGNYEQYF. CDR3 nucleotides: TGTGCCAGTAGCTCGGGGGGACAGGGTAACTACGAGCAGTACTTC.